This TCR beta chain is drawn from a study of shared clonotypes between healthy human individuals. The method was immunoSEQ multiplex PCR; TCRdb's version includes in-frame clones alone and lacks a portion of them. This sample has some 2.1 million clones; 85% to 95% occur once, and the top ten carry about 1.7%. Cells designated naive CD8 were CD45RO-negative and were positively selected for CCR7, with terminally differentiated effector memory CD45RA+ cells excluded. The ends were cut back, 2 bases at V and 2 bases at J, with 13 bases in the middle. CDR1 is MNHEY, CDR2 SVGAGI, per germline. The CDR3 covers 15 residues.

The receptor comes from a man aged 18 to 29 in good health. Some clones in this sample may be carry-over from other donors' samples. The source material was naive CD8+ T cells from PBMCs. The V call is TRBV6-5, the J call TRBJ2-7; D ambiguous. The CDR3 DNA sequence: TGTGCCAGCAGTTACGTCGTCAGCTCAGCCTACGAGCAGTACTTC. Residues: CASSYVVSSAYEQYF.